This T cell receptor (beta chain) was retrieved from a study of post-analysis software for immune sequencing data. The wider study: Relapsing-remitting, secondary progressive and progressive-relapsing forms made up the multiple sclerosis disease courses. Overall study findings and caveats: Compared against controls, patients with multiple sclerosis displayed significantly lower normalized Chao1 diversity.

As concerns this clonotype: Its antigen remains unidentified.

Unique-molecular-identifier-tagged TCR beta cDNA libraries were used. Approximately 450,000 cDNA molecules were recovered from an input of about 0.9 to 10 million T cells. TCRdb fed the PCR reads into MiXCR, producing one record per CDR3 protein. Among some 690,000 distinct CDR3 sequences listed, approximately 59% were seen once. The source of this sequence is a girl aged 2 to 9 with multiple sclerosis. The source material was blood.

The CDR3 nucleotides read TGTGCCAGCAGTTCGGCAGGGTGGAAGGGCTACACCTTC. Encoded protein: CASSSAGWKGYTF. The chain couples TRBV6-6 to TRBJ1-2; possible D gene TRBD1, 5 bases. V was cut by 4 bases and J by 8 bases, with 14 bases left in between. CDR1 is MNHNY, CDR2 SVGAGI, per germline (reference sequence). This CDR3 spans 13 amino acids.